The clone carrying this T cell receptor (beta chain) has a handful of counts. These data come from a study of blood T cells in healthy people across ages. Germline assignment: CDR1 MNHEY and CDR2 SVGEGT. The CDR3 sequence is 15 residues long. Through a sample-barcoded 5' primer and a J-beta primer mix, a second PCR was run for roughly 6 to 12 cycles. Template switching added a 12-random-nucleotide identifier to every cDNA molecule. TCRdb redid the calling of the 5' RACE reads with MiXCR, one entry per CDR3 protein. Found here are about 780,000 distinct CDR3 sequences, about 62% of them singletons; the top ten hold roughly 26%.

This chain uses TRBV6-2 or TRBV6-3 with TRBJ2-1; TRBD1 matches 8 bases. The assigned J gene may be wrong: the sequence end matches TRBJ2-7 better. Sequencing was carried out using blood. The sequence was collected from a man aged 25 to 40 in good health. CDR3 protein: CASRRSGGGLYEQYF. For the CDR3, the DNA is TGTGCCAGCAGACGATCAGGGGGCGGACTCTACGAGCAGTACTTC.